This T cell receptor beta chain was captured by sequencing in a study of blood T cell repertoires in COVID-19. The overall study: Italy, Spain and the United States were the sources of the convalescent and acute COVID-19 samples. In each case, the material was cDNA or gDNA derived from T cells, B-cell-depleted T cells, or PBMCs.

In this sample, this clone turned up once. Per the study methods: Amplifying reference gene primers gave estimates of nucleated cell counts. TCRdb keeps only in-frame clones here, not all; method: immunoSEQ multiplex PCR. That table furnishes V, J and clone size, whereas the DNA furnished D and trimming. The data contain approximately 260,000 clones, around four fifths of them singletons. The J segment lost 3 bases and the V segment lost 2 bases, leaving 12 bases of the junction unmatched. Germline-derived CDR1 and CDR2 are SGHAT and FQNNGV. The CDR3 extends over 19 amino acids. This receptor was identified in a man aged 60 to 69 who had recovered from COVID-19. Input material: peripheral blood. This chain joins TRBV11-2 and TRBJ2-6, with 8 bases lining up with TRBD1. The CDR3 bases are TGTGCCAGCAGCTTATTCCCTTCGGACAGGGTTTTTGGGGCCAACGTCCTGACTTTC. Translating gives CASSLFPSDRVFGANVLTF.